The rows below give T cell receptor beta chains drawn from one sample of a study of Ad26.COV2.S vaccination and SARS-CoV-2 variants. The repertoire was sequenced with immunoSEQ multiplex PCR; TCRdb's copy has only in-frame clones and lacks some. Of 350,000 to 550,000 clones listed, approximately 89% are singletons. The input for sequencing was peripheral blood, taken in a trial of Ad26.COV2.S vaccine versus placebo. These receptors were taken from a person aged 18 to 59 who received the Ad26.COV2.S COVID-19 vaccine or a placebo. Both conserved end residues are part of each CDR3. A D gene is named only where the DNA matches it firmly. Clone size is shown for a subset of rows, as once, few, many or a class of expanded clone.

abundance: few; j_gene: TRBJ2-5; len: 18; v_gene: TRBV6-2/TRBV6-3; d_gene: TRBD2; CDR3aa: CASSPFSWMSGGQETQYF; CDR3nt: TGTGCCAGCAGTCCATTTTCCTGGATGAGCGGGGGGCAAGAGACCCAGTACTTC
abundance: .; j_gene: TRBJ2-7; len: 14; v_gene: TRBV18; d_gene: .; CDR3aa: CASSQQQGRHEQYF; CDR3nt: TGTGCCAGCTCACAGCAGCAGGGGCGACACGAGCAGTACTTC
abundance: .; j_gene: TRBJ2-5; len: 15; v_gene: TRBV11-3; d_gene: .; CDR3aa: CASSLPLGSQETQYF; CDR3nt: TGTGCCAGCAGCTTACCCCTCGGGTCTCAAGAGACCCAGTACTTC
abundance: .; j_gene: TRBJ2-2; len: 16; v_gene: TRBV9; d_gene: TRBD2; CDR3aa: CASSPDGGGPTGELFF; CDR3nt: TGTGCCAGCAGCCCAGACGGGGGAGGGCCGACCGGGGAGCTGTTTTTT
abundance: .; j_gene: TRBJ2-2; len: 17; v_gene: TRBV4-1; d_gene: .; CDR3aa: CASSQFPSAGGSGELFF; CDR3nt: TGCGCCAGCAGCCAATTTCCGTCGGCTGGGGGCTCCGGGGAGCTGTTTTTT
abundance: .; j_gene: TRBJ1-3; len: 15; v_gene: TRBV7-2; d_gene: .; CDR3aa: CASSLNTNSGNTIYF; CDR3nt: TGTGCCAGCAGCTTGAACACAAACTCTGGAAACACCATATATTTT
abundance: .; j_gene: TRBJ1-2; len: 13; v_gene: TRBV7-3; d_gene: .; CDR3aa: CASSSLAGYGYTF; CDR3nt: TGTGCCAGCAGCTCCTTGGCAGGGTATGGCTACACCTTC
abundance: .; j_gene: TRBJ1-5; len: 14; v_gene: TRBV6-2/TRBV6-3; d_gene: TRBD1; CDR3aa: CASSSRTGNQPQHF; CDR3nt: TGTGCCAGCAGTTCCCGGACAGGGAATCAGCCCCAGCATTTT
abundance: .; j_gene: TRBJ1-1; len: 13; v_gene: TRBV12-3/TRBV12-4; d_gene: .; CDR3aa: CASSLMQANEAFF; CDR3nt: TGTGCCAGCAGTTTAATGCAGGCTAATGAAGCTTTCTTT
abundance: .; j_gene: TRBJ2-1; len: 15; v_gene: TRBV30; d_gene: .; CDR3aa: CAWSGGGYGYNEQFF; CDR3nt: TGTGCCTGGAGCGGAGGGGGGTACGGATACAATGAGCAGTTCTTC
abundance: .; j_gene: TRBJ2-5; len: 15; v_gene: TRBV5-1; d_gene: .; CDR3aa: CASSPPRGAGETQYF; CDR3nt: TGCGCCAGCAGCCCCCCGAGGGGGGCGGGAGAGACCCAGTACTTC
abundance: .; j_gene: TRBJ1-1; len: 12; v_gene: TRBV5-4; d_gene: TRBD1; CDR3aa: CASSPDRVVAFF; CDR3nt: TGTGCCAGCAGCCCGGACAGGGTAGTAGCTTTCTTT
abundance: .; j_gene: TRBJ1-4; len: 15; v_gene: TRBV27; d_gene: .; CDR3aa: CASRGRGAHNEKLFF; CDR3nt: TGTGCCAGCAGGGGAAGGGGCGCGCATAATGAAAAACTGTTTTTT
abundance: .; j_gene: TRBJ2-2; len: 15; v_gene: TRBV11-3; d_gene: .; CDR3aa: CASSLMTRFGGELFF; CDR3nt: TGTGCCAGCAGCTTAATGACCCGATTCGGCGGGGAGCTGTTTTTT
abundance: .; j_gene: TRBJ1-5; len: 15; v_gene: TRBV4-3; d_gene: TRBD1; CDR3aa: CASSQDVRGDQPQHF; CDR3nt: TGCGCCAGCAGCCAAGATGTCAGGGGGGATCAGCCCCAGCATTTT
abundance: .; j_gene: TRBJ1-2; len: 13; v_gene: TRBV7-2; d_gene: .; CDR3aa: CASSLTISQGLTF; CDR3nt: TGTGCCAGCAGCCTCACTATTTCTCAGGGGCTCACCTTC
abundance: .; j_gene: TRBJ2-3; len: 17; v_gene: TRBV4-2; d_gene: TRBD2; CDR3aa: CASSQGGLAGGSGTQYF; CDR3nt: TGTGCCAGCAGCCAAGGCGGTCTAGCGGGGGGTAGCGGTACGCAGTATTTT
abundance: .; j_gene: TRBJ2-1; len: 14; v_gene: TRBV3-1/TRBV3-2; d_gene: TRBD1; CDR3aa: CASSRTGTYNEQFF; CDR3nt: TGTGCCAGCAGCCGGACAGGGACCTACAATGAGCAGTTCTTC
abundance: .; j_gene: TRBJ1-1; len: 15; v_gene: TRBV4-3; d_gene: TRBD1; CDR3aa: CASSRHRGTGTEAFF; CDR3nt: TGCGCCAGCAGCCGTCACAGGGGGACGGGGACTGAAGCTTTCTTT
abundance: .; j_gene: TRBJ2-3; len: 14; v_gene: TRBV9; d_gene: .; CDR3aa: CASSAYYRGDTQYF; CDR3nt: TGTGCCAGCAGCGCGTACTACCGGGGAGATACGCAGTATTTT
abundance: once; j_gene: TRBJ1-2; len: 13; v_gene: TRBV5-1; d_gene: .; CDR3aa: CASSLRINYGYTF; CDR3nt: TGCGCCAGCAGCTTGCGGATTAACTATGGCTACACCTTC
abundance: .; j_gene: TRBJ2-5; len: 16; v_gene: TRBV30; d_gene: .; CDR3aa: CAWSSPGLAWGETQYF; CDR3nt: TGTGCCTGGAGTTCGCCGGGACTCGCATGGGGGGAGACCCAGTACTTC
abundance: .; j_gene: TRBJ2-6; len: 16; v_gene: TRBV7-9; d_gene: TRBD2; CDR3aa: CADGRGTASGANVLTF; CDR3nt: TGTGCCGACGGGCGGGGGACGGCTTCTGGGGCCAACGTCCTGACTTTC
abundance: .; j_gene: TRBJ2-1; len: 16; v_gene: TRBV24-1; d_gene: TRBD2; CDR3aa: CATSAKGREFSGEQFF; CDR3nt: TGTGCCACCAGTGCCAAGGGGCGGGAGTTTAGTGGTGAGCAGTTCTTC
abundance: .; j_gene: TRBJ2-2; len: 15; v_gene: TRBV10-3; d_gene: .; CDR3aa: CAISDHRGGAGELFF; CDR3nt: TGTGCCATCAGTGACCATAGGGGGGGTGCCGGGGAGCTGTTTTTT
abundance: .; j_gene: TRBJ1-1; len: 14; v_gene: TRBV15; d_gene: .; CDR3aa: CATSRDFRNTEAFF; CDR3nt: TGTGCCACCAGCAGAGATTTTCGTAACACTGAAGCTTTCTTT
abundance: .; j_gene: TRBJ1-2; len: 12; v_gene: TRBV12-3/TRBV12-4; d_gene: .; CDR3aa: CASSLFNYGYTF; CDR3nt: TGTGCCAGCAGCCTGTTTAACTATGGCTACACCTTC
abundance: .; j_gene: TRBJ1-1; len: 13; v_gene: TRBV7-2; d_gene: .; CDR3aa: CASSFTDYTEAFF; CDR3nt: TGTGCCAGCAGCTTTACGGATTACACTGAAGCTTTCTTT
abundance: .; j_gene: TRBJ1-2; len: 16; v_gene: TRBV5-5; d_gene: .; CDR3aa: CASSLGVPKAFYGYTF; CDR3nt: TGTGCCAGCAGCTTGGGGGTCCCCAAGGCCTTTTATGGCTACACCTTC
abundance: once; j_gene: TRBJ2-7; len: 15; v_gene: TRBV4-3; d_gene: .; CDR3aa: CASSQDRGDGNEQYF; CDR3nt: TGCGCCAGCAGCCAAGATAGGGGTGATGGAAACGAGCAGTACTTC
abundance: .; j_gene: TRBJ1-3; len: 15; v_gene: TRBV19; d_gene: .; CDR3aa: CASSIDGSSGNTIYF; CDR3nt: TGTGCCAGTAGTATAGACGGGAGCTCTGGAAACACCATATATTTT
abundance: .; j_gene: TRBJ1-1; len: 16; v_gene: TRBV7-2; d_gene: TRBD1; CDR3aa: CASSLTGGTANTEAFF; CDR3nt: TGTGCCAGCAGCTTGACAGGGGGTACAGCGAACACTGAAGCTTTCTTT
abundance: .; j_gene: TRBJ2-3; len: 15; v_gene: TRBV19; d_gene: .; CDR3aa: CASSRQGTGTDTQYF; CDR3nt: TGTGCCAGTAGTCGGCAGGGGACTGGCACAGATACGCAGTATTTT
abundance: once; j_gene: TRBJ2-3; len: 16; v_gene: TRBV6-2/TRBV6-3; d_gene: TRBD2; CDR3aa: CASSYPTSGATDTQYF; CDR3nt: TGTGCCAGCAGTTACCCTACTAGCGGGGCCACAGATACGCAGTATTTT
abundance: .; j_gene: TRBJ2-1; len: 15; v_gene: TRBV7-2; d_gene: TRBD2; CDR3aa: CASSVRGETYNEQFF; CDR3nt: TGTGCCAGCAGCGTTCGGGGGGAGACTTACAATGAGCAGTTCTTC
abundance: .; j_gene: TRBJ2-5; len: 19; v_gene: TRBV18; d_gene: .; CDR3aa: CASSPPMEEGVTWGETQYF; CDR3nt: TGTGCCAGCTCACCACCGATGGAAGAGGGAGTGACGTGGGGAGAGACCCAGTACTTC
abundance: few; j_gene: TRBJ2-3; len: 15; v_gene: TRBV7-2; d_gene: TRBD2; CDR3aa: CASSLLAGYRDTQYF; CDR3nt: TGTGCCAGCAGCTTACTAGCGGGGTATAGAGATACGCAGTATTTT
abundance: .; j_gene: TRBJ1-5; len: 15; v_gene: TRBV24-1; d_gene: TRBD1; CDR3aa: CATSDGGQGKQPQHF; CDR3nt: TGTGCCACCAGTGATGGGGGACAGGGCAAACAGCCCCAGCATTTT
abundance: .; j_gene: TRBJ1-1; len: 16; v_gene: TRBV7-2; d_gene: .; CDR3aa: CASTILSAAGNTEAFF; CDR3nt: TGTGCCAGCACTATACTGTCAGCGGCCGGGAACACTGAAGCTTTCTTT
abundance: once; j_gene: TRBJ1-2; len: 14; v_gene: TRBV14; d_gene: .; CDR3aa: CASSQVQYNYGYTF; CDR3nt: TGTGCCAGCAGCCAAGTCCAGTATAACTATGGCTACACCTTC
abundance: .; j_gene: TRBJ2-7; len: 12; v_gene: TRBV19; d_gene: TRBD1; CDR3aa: CASGTGVDEQYF; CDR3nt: TGTGCCAGTGGGACAGGGGTTGACGAGCAGTACTTC
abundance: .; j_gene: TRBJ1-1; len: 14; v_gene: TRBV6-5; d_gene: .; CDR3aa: CASSYNGANTEAFF; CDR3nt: TGTGCCAGCAGTTATAACGGAGCGAACACTGAAGCTTTCTTT
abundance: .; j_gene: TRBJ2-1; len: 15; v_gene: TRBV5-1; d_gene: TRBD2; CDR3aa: CASSLSLAGDNEQFF; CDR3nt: TGCGCCAGCAGCTTGAGTCTAGCGGGGGACAATGAGCAGTTCTTC
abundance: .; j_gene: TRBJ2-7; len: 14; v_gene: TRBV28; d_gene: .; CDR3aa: CASGPGRGAYEQYF; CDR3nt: TGTGCCAGCGGGCCGGGACGTGGTGCCTACGAGCAGTACTTC
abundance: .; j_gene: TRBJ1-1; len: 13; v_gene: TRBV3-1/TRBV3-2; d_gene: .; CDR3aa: CASSPLWDTEAFF; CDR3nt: TGTGCCAGCAGCCCTCTTTGGGACACTGAAGCTTTCTTT
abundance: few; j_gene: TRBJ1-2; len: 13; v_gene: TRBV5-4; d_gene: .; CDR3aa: CASGGRAGYGYTF; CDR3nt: TGTGCCAGCGGCGGGAGAGCTGGCTATGGCTACACCTTC